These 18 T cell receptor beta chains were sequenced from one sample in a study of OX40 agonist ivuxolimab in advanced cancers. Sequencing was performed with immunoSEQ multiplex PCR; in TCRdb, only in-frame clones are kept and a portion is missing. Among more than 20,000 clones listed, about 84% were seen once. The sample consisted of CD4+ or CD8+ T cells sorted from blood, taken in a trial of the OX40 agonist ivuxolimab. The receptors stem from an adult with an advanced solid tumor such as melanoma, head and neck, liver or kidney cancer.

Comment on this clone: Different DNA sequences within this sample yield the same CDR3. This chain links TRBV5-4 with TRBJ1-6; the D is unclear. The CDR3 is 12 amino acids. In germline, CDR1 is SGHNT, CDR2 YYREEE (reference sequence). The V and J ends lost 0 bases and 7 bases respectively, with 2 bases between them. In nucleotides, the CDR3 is TGTGCCAGCAGCTTGGGCAATTCACCCCTCCACTTT. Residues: CASSLGNSPLHF.

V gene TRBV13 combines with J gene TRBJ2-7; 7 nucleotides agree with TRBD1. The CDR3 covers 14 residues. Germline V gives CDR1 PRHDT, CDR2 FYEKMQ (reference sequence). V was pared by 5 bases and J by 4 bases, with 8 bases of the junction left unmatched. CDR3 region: CASSPRDREYEQYF. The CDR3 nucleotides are TGTGCCAGCAGCCCCCGGGACAGAGAGTACGAGCAGTACTTC.

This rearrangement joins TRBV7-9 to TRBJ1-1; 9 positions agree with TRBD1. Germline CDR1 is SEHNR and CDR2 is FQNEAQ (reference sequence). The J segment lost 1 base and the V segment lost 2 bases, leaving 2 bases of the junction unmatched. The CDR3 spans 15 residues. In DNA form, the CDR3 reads TGTGCCAGCAGCTTATTGGACAGGGGGAACACTGAAGCTTTCTTT. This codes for CASSLLDRGNTEAFF.

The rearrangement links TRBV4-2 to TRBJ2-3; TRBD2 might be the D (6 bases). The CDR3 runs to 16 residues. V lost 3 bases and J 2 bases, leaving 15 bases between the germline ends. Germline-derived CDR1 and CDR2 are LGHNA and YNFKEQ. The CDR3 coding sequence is TGTGCCAGCAGCCAGGAGGTCGCGGGGTCCACAGATACGCAGTATTTT. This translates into CASSQEVAGSTDTQYF.

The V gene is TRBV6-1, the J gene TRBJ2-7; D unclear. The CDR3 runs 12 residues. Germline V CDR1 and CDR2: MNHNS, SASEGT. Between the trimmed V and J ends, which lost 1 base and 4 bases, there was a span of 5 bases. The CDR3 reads CASSEVEYEQYF. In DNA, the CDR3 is TGTGCCAGCAGTGAAGTTGAGTACGAGCAGTACTTC.

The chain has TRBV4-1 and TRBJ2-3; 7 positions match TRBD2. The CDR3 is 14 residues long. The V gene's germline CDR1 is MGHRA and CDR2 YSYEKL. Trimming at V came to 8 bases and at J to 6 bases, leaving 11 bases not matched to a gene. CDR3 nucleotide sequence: TGCGCCAGCGCCCCAGCGGGGAGGGAGGATACGCAGTATTTT. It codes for CASAPAGREDTQYF.

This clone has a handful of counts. CDR3 sequence (DNA): TGTGCCAGCAGTGATTGGGCAGCGCGGGGCACCGGGGAGCTGTTTTTT. It encodes CASSDWAARGTGELFF. This chain connects TRBV25-1 to TRBJ2-2; D is perhaps TRBD2 (6 bases). Germline V gene data show CDR1 as MGHDK and CDR2 as SYGVNS. This CDR3 spans 16 amino acids. The ends were cut back, 3 bases at V and 4 bases at J, with 15 bases in the middle. The full variable domain, with the rest looked up from reference TRBV25-1 and TRBJ2-2, is EADIYQTPRYLVIGTGKKITLECSQTMGHDKMYWYQQDPGMELHLIHYSYGVNSTEKGDLSSESTVSRIRTEHFPLTLESARPSHTSQYLCASSDWAARGTGELFFGEGSRLTVL.

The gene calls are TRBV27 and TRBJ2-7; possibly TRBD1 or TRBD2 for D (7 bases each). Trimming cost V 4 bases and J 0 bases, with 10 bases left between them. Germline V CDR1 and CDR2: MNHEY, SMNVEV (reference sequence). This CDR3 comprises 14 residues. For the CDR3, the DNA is TGTGCCAGCAGTTGGGAGGGGGCCTCCTACGAGCAGTACTTC. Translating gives CASSWEGASYEQYF.

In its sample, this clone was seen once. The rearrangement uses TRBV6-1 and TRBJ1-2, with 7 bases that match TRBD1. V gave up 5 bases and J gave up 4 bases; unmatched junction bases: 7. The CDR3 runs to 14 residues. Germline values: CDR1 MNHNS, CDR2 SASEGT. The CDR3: CASSPQGGSYGYTF. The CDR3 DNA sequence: TGTGCCAGCAGTCCCCAGGGGGGGAGCTATGGCTACACCTTC.

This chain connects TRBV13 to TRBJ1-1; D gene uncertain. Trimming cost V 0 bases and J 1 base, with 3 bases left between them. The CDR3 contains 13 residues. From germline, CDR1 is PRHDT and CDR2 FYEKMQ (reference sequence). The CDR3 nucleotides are TGTGCCAGCAGCTTAGGAGGGAACACTGAAGCTTTCTTT. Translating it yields CASSLGGNTEAFF. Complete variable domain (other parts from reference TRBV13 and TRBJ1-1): AAGVIQSPRHLIKEKRETATLKCYPIPRHDTVYWYQQGPGQDPQFLISFYEKMQSDKGSIPDRFSAQQFSDYHSELNMSSLELGDSALYFCASSLGGNTEAFFGQGTRLTVV.

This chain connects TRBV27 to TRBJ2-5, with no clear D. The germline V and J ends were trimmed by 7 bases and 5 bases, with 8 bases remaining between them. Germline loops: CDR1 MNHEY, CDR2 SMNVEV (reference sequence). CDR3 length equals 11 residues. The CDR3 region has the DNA TGTGCCAGCACCGTTGGGGAGACCCAGTACTTC. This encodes CASTVGETQYF.

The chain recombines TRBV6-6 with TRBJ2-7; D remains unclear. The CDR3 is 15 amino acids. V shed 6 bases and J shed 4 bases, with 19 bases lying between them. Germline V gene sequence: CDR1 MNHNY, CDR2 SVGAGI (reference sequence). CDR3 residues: CASREDTVGVYEQYF. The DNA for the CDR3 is TGTGCCAGCAGGGAAGATACTGTCGGAGTATACGAGCAGTACTTC.

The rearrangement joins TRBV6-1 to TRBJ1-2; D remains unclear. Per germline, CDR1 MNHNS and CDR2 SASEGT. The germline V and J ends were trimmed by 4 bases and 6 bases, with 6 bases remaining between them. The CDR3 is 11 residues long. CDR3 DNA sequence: TGTGCCAGCAGTGGAGGGAATGGCTACACCTTC. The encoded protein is CASSGGNGYTF.

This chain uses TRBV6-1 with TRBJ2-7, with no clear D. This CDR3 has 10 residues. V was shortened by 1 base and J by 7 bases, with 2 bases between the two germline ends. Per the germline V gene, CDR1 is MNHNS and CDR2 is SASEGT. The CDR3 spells CASSEGEQYF. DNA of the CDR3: TGTGCCAGCAGTGAAGGGGAGCAGTACTTC.

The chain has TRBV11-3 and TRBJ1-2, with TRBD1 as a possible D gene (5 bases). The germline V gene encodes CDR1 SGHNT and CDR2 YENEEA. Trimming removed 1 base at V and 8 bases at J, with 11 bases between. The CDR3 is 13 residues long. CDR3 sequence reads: CASSLGTGDGYTF. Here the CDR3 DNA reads TGTGCCAGCAGCTTAGGAACAGGAGACGGCTACACCTTC.

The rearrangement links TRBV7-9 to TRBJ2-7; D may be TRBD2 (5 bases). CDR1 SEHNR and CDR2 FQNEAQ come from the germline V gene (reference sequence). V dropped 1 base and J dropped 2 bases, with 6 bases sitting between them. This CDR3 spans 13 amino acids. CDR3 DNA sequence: TGTGCCAGCAGCTTAGTGGGAGCCTACGAGCAGTACTTC. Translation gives CASSLVGAYEQYF.

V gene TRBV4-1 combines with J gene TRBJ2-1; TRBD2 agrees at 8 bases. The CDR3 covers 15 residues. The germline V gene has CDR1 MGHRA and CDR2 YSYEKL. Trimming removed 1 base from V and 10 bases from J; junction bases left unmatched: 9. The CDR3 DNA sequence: TGCGCCAGCAGCCAAGTTCTATCGGGGGGGGGCGAGCAGTTCTTC. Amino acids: CASSQVLSGGGEQFF.

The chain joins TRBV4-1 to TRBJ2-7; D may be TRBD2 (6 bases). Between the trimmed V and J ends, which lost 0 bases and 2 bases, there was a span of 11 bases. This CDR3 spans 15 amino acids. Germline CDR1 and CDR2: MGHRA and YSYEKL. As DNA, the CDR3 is TGCGCCAGCAGCCAAGAATGGGGGGATGCCTACGAGCAGTACTTC. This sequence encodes CASSQEWGDAYEQYF.